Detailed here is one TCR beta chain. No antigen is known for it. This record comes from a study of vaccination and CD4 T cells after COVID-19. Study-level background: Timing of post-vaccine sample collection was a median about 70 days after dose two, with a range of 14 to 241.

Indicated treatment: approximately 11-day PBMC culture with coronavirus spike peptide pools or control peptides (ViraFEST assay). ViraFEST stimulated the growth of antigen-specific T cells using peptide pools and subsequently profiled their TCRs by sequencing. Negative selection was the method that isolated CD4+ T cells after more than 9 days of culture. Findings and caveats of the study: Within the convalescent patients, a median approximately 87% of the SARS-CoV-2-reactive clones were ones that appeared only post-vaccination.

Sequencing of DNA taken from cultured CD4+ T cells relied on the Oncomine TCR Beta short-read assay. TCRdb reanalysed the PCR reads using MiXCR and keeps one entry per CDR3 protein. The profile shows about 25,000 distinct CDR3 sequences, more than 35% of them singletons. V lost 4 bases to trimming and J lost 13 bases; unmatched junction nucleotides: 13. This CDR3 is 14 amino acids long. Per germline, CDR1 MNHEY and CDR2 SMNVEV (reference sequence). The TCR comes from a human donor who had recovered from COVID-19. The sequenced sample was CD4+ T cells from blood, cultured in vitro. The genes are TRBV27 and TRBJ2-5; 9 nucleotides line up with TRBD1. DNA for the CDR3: TGTGCCAGCAGTTACGCCGGGACAGGGAAAGGTCGGTACTTC. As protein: CASSYAGTGKGRYF.